A single sample is the source of the 6 T cell receptor beta chains below, sequenced in a study of response to subunit inactivated influenza vaccine. TCRdb itself ran the RT-PCR reads through MiXCR, one entry per CDR3 protein. The table lists some 850,000 distinct CDR3 sequences, less than 20% of them singletons. The source material was PBMCs from blood, sampled 4 to 6 days after vaccination. All receptors come from a man in his fifties or sixties who received an inactivated influenza vaccine.

The chain has TRBV5-1 and TRBJ1-2; D call uncertain. CDR3 length: 15 amino acids. Germline V gene data show CDR1 as SGHRS and CDR2 as YFSETQ. Trimming removed 3 bases from V and 5 bases from J, with 17 bases in between. This chain's CDR3 is CASSSGGRSLYGYTF. The CDR3 DNA is TGCGCCAGCAGCTCCGGAGGAAGGTCCTTATATGGCTACACCTTC.

This chain connects TRBV28 to TRBJ2-6; D is undetermined. The ends were cut back, 6 bases at V and 0 bases at J, with 6 bases in the middle. CDR1 and CDR2 (germline): MDHEN, SYDVKM. This CDR3 contains 14 residues. As DNA, the CDR3 is TGTGCCAGCAGGACTCTCTCTGGGGCCAACGTCCTGACTTTC. It codes for CASRTLSGANVLTF.

This clonotype has only a few counts. CDR3 DNA sequence: TGCAGTGCGGGCCAGAGCTCCTACAATGAGCAGTTCTTC. As protein: CSAGQSSYNEQFF. This chain joins TRBV20-1 and TRBJ2-1, with D uncertain. The CDR3 is 13 residues long. CDR1 DFQATT and CDR2 SNEGSKA come from the germline V gene (reference sequence). V was clipped by 6 bases and J by 0 bases, with 9 bases between them.

This clonotype was counted a single time. The V and J genes are TRBV6-2 or TRBV6-3 and TRBJ2-5, with D possibly matching TRBD1 (6 bases). V was shortened by 6 bases and J by 7 bases, with 21 bases between the two germline ends. The CDR3 is 15 residues long. CDR1 is MNHEY and CDR2 is SVGEGT in the germline V gene. CDR3 amino acids: CASRLMTGSTGTQYF. In DNA, the CDR3 is TGTGCCAGCAGGTTAATGACAGGTAGCACGGGGACCCAGTACTTC.

The rearrangement uses TRBV5-1 and TRBJ2-5; unclear D gene. V lost 5 bases, J lost 14 bases, and 10 bases lay in between. Germline CDR1 SGHRS, CDR2 YFSETQ. CDR3 length: 9 amino acids. DNA for the CDR3: TGCGCCAGCAGTTTACGGACCTACTTC. This translates into CASSLRTYF.

The CDR3: CASSRSQGVRETQYF. The CDR3, as DNA: TGCGCCAGCAGCCGGAGCCAAGGCGTTCGAGAGACCCAGTACTTC. This chain connects TRBV5-1 to TRBJ2-5; D is unclear. The germline V gene has CDR1 SGHRS and CDR2 YFSETQ. The V end lost 4 bases, the J end lost 4 bases, and 17 bases lay between the germline ends. The CDR3 length is 15 residues.